The 20 T cell receptor beta chains in this list originate from one sample, sequenced in a study of cytomegalovirus exposure and HLA in healthy donors. Use of 60 Vbeta and 13 Jbeta primers characterized the PCR. The repertoire was sequenced with immunoSEQ multiplex PCR; TCRdb's copy has only in-frame clones and lacks some. The data show 200,000 to 250,000 clones, around 86% seen once. The sequenced sample was PBMCs. These receptors were collected from a woman aged 40 to 50 in good health and CMV-seronegative.

This clone is a singleton in its sample. As DNA, the CDR3 is TGTGCCAGCAGCCTGGAGGGACCCAATCAGCCCCAGCATTTT. This translates into CASSLEGPNQPQHF. The rearrangement uses TRBV6-5 and TRBJ1-5, with D possibly matching TRBD1 (5 bases). Germline values: CDR1 MNHEY, CDR2 SVGAGI. The V and J ends lost 6 bases and 3 bases respectively, with 12 bases between them. This CDR3 region has 14 residues.

The chain employs TRBV25-1 and TRBJ1-4, with 8 bases identical to TRBD1. Germline-derived CDR1 and CDR2 are MGHDK and SYGVNS. The junction had 6 bases not matched to a gene; V was cut back by 7 bases and J by 5 bases. This CDR3 comprises 14 residues. Here the CDR3 reads CASNTGGRNEKLFF. For the CDR3, the DNA is TGTGCCAGCAACACAGGGGGACGAAATGAAAAACTGTTTTTT.

This clone was found a few times. This chain links TRBV10-3 with TRBJ2-1; tentative D call: TRBD2 (6 bases). Germline CDR1 ENHRY, CDR2 SYGVKD. The CDR3 sequence is 15 residues long. Trimming took 0 bases from V and 3 from J, leaving 9 bases between them. The CDR3 DNA reads TGTGCCATCAGTGAGTCGCCGGGGGACTACAATGAGCAGTTCTTC. Its protein product is CAISESPGDYNEQFF.

V usage is TRBV5-5 and J usage is TRBJ1-2; TRBD1 matches 7 bases. CDR3 size: 16 residues. The J segment lost 8 bases and the V segment lost 4 bases, leaving 17 bases of the junction unmatched. The germline CDR1 and CDR2 sequences are SGHKS and YYEKEE (reference sequence). CDR3 protein: CASSRFIGVEGQGYTF. CDR3 nucleotide sequence: TGTGCCAGCAGCCGTTTTATCGGGGTCGAGGGACAGGGCTACACCTTC. Full variable domain (outside the CDR3, taken from reference TRBV5-5 and TRBJ1-2): DAGVTQSPTHLIKTRGQQVTLRCSPISGHKSVSWYQQVLGQGPQFIFQYYEKEERGRGNFPDRFSARQFPNYSSELNVNALLLGDSALYLCASSRFIGVEGQGYTFGSGTRLTVV.

The V and J genes are TRBV7-8 and TRBJ2-1; D not resolved. Trimming removed 6 bases at V and 5 bases at J, with 17 bases between. CDR1 is SGHVS and CDR2 is FQNEAQ in the germline V gene. CDR3 length equals 15 residues. The CDR3 DNA sequence: TGTGCCAGCAGGGAGAGGTACCCAATACACAATGAGCAGTTCTTC. It specifies CASRERYPIHNEQFF.

This clone was found once. This chain links TRBV28 with TRBJ1-4; TRBD1 matches at 8 bases. CDR3 length equals 15 residues. Germline trimming cut 5 bases from V and 5 bases from J; bases unmatched to any gene: 7. CDR1 is MDHEN, CDR2 SYDVKM, per germline. CDR3 nucleotides: TGTGCCAGCAGTCTCCCAGGGGGCGCGAATGAAAAACTGTTTTTT. Translation: CASSLPGGANEKLFF.

The genes are TRBV19 and TRBJ2-3, with 7 positions matching TRBD2. V was pared by 1 base and J by 6 bases, with 4 bases of the junction left unmatched. Germline loops: CDR1 LNHDA, CDR2 SQIVND (reference sequence). This CDR3 comprises 14 residues. The CDR3 sequence is CASSIGAGVDTQYF. DNA of the CDR3: TGTGCCAGTAGTATAGGCGCGGGGGTGGATACGCAGTATTTT.

The rearrangement joins TRBV5-4 to TRBJ1-6; tentative D call: TRBD1 (6 bases). V lost 2 bases, J lost 7 bases, and 13 bases lay in between. The CDR3 is 15 residues long. CDR1 is SGHNT, CDR2 YYREEE, per germline (reference sequence). The CDR3 coding sequence is TGTGCCAGCAGCTTACAGGGTTTGGAAAATTCACCCCTCCACTTT. Its translation is CASSLQGLENSPLHF.

The V call is TRBV30, the J call TRBJ1-5, with D possibly matching TRBD1 (5 bases). The V end was cut by 3 bases, the J end by 2 bases, with 8 bases between. CDR1 and CDR2 from the germline V gene are GTSNPN and SVGIG (reference sequence). The CDR3 totals 13 residues. The DNA of the CDR3 is TGTGCCTGGAGCCTAGGGGGCAATCAGCCCCAGCATTTT. Its protein is CAWSLGGNQPQHF.

The rearrangement joins TRBV19 to TRBJ1-1; 7 bases fit TRBD1. CDR1 is LNHDA and CDR2 is SQIVND in the germline V gene (reference sequence). J gave up 4 bases and V 1 base, and 6 bases lay outside the gene matches. This CDR3 region has 15 residues. CDR3 sequence reads: CASSIARTGVTEAFF. The DNA for the CDR3 is TGTGCCAGTAGTATAGCAAGAACAGGGGTCACTGAAGCTTTCTTT.

V is TRBV27 and J is TRBJ1-4; no definite D call. Trimming left V 0 bases short and J 5 bases short, with 13 bases between. The CDR3 is made up of 16 amino acids. CDR1 and CDR2 from the germline V gene are MNHEY and SMNVEV (reference sequence). This CDR3 reads CASSLSGIGKNEKLFF. CDR3 nucleotides: TGTGCCAGCAGTTTATCCGGGATTGGGAAAAATGAAAAACTGTTTTTT.

In regard to this clone: Within the sample, other DNA sequences also encode this same CDR3. The chain links TRBV29-1 to TRBJ2-1; 12 nucleotides align to TRBD2. CDR3 length: 16 amino acids. Per the germline V gene, CDR1 is SQVTM and CDR2 is ANQGSEA. V lost 6 bases to trimming and J lost 5 bases; unmatched junction nucleotides: 11. The CDR3 loop reads CSVRTSGVGFDNEQFF. As DNA, the CDR3 is TGCAGCGTCCGGACTAGCGGGGTGGGGTTTGACAATGAGCAGTTCTTC.

This clone was detected only once. The chain couples TRBV13 to TRBJ1-3, with D possibly being TRBD1 (5 bases). Germline V gene lookup returns CDR1 PRHDT and CDR2 FYEKMQ (reference sequence). This CDR3 contains 16 residues. V lost 4 bases, J lost 2 bases, and 15 bases lay in between. In DNA, the CDR3 is TGTGCCAGCAGCTGGGACGGCGGGAAGGCTGGAAACACCATATATTTT. This codes for CASSWDGGKAGNTIYF.

As concerns this clone: One end of the junction is discordant with germline, which a read error may explain. The chain couples TRBV7-9 to TRBJ1-3; D ambiguous. Germline V gives CDR1 SEHNR, CDR2 FQNEAQ (reference sequence). The CDR3 loop spans 12 amino acids. CDR3 bases: TGTTCCAGCAGCTTGTATGGAAACACCATATATTTT. This sequence encodes CSSSLYGNTIYF. Full variable domain (remainder filled in from reference TRBV7-9 and TRBJ1-3): DTGVSQNPRHKITKRGQNVTFRCDPISEHNRLYWYRQTLGQGPEFLTYFQNEAQLEKSRLLSDRFSAERPKGSFSTLEIQRTEQGDSAMYLCSSSLYGNTIYFGEGSWLTVV.

This clone was detected only once. This rearrangement joins TRBV9 to TRBJ2-3; D is unclear. V was clipped by 0 bases and J by 1 base, with 12 bases between them. CDR1 and CDR2 (germline): SGDLS, YYNGEE. The CDR3 loop spans 16 amino acids. CDR3 in amino acids: CASSVGPTPRTDTQYF. CDR3 DNA: TGTGCCAGCAGCGTAGGGCCAACCCCCCGCACAGATACGCAGTATTTT.

The chain's CDR3 is CAWSGGSRASGYTF. DNA of the CDR3: TGTGCCTGGAGTGGGGGATCGAGGGCGAGTGGCTACACCTTC. The gene calls are TRBV30 and TRBJ1-2; D ambiguous. Per germline, CDR1 GTSNPN and CDR2 SVGIG (reference sequence). The V and J ends lost 1 base and 7 bases respectively, with 16 bases between them. CDR3 length: 14 amino acids.

V and J are TRBV27 and TRBJ2-5; no definite D call. The CDR3 is 13 residues long. Germline CDR1 is MNHEY and CDR2 is SMNVEV (reference sequence). Between the trimmed V and J ends, which lost 2 bases and 2 bases, there was a span of 6 bases. CDR3 sequence: CASSLRRQETQYF. In DNA, the CDR3 is TGTGCCAGCAGTTTAAGGAGACAAGAGACCCAGTACTTC.

The chain recombines TRBV19 with TRBJ1-5; no definite D call. CDR3 length: 13 amino acids. The ends were cut back, 6 bases at V and 7 bases at J, with 13 bases in the middle. Looked up from germline, CDR1 is LNHDA and CDR2 is SQIVND (reference sequence). Here the CDR3 reads CASREGPGQPQHF. CDR3 bases: TGTGCCAGTAGGGAGGGTCCTGGACAGCCCCAGCATTTT.

This clone was detected once. This chain links TRBV27 with TRBJ1-4; a weak D match, TRBD1 (5 bases). Trimming took 2 bases from V and 5 from J, leaving 12 bases between them. Germline CDR1 MNHEY, CDR2 SMNVEV (reference sequence). The CDR3 has 15 amino acids. For the CDR3, the DNA is TGTGCCAGCAGTTTAATGGGGCAGAAAAATGAAAAACTGTTTTTT. Its translation is CASSLMGQKNEKLFF. Looking up the rest from reference TRBV27 and TRBJ1-4 gives the full variable domain: EAQVTQNPRYLITVTGKKLTVTCSQNMNHEYMSWYRQDPGLGLRQIYYSMNVEVTDKGDVPEGYKVSRKEKRNFPLILESPSPNQTSLYFCASSLMGQKNEKLFFGSGTQLSVL.

The rearrangement links TRBV7-8 to TRBJ2-5; D call uncertain. Germline CDR1 SGHVS, CDR2 FQNEAQ. Trimming cost V 5 bases and J 4 bases, with 17 bases left between them. The CDR3 covers 15 residues. CDR3 sequence (DNA): TGTGCCAGCAGCCGAACCTCCAACGCCGGAGAGACCCAGTACTTC. This gives the protein CASSRTSNAGETQYF.